This paragraph covers one T cell receptor beta chain sequence. This sample stems from a study of T cell changes during pregnancy in multiple sclerosis. Trimming left V 2 bases short and J 4 bases short, with 15 bases between. The CDR3 is 16 amino acids. Germline CDR1 is MNHNS and CDR2 is SASEGT. TCRdb keeps only in-frame clones here, not all; method: immunoSEQ multiplex PCR. The sample lists 65,000 to 90,000 clones; around 92% were seen once. The input for sequencing was peripheral blood, taken in the third trimester of pregnancy. The TCR was taken from a female donor in good health, enrolled as a control in a pregnancy study. The rearrangement uses TRBV6-1 and TRBJ1-3, with a possible D match to TRBD1 (5 bases). CDR3 DNA sequence: TGTGCCAGCAGTGAATCGGTAGGGGCAACAGGAAACACCATATATTTT. This codes for CASSESVGATGNTIYF.